Listed below are T cell receptor beta chains from one sample, sequenced in a study of patients and donors after allogeneic stem cell transplantation. TCRdb passed the RT-PCR reads through MiXCR, listing each CDR3 protein once. The sample carries more than 850,000 distinct CDR3 sequences, roughly 18% recorded once. Sequencing input: blood, either unsorted or a sorted T cell fraction (not recorded which). Source of these receptors: a human donor who was either an allogeneic HSCT recipient or a stem cell or donor lymphocyte infusion donor (not recorded which). It is not recorded whose cells these are; they may come from a transplant donor. Both conserved end residues are part of each CDR3. D genes are given only for firm matches. Not every row has a clone size; where given, it reads once, few, many or a size class.

>few|TRBV11-1|TRBJ2-7|TRBD1
TGTGCCAGCAGCTCACTTATCCCCTTCGGGACAGGGCTTATCTACGAGCAGTACTTC
CASSSLIPFGTGLIYEQYF
>.|TRBV10-3|TRBJ2-7|.
TGTGCCATCAGTGAAGGTGGTAGGGCCTACGAGCAGTACTTC
CAISEGGRAYEQYF
>few|TRBV9|TRBJ1-2|.
TGTGCCAGCAGTACTTCAGGGTATGGCTACACCTTC
CASSTSGYGYTF
>.|TRBV28|TRBJ2-2|.
TGTGCCAGCAGTTCTGGCACTACCGGGGAGCTGTTTTTT
CASSSGTTGELFF
>few|TRBV20-1|TRBJ2-5|TRBD1
TGCAGTGCTAGAAGTACAGGGGTAGAGACCCAGTACTTC
CSARSTGVETQYF
>.|TRBV7-6|TRBJ1-3|.
TGTGCCAGCAGCTGCCGGGGATCCGGAAACACCATATATTTT
CASSCRGSGNTIYF
>.|TRBV7-9|TRBJ1-1|.
TGTGCCAGCAGCTTAGGTGTCGCGGCGAACACTGAAGCTTTCTTT
CASSLGVAANTEAFF
>few|TRBV5-5|TRBJ2-7|.
TGTGCCAGCAGCTCTCCGGGACACTTCTACGAGCAGTACTTC
CASSSPGHFYEQYF
>.|TRBV6-4|TRBJ1-6|.
TGTGCCAGCAGTGAAGGGAGCTCTGGTTCACCCCTCCACTTT
CASSEGSSGSPLHF
>few|TRBV5-1|TRBJ2-2|TRBD2
TGCGCCAGCAGGGCCGGGACTAGCTTCACCGGGGAGCTGTTTTTT
CASRAGTSFTGELFF
>.|TRBV3-1|TRBJ2-3|.
TGTGCCAGCAGCCTGAAGGACAGTCCCACAGATACGCAGTATTTT
CASSLKDSPTDTQYF
>few|TRBV7-6|TRBJ2-1|.
TGTGCCAGCAGCTTATTCGAGGGCGAGCAGTTCTTC
CASSLFEGEQFF
>.|TRBV29-1|TRBJ2-7|TRBD1
TGCAGCGTTTACAGGGGGTTGGGGTACGAGCAGTACTTC
CSVYRGLGYEQYF
>few|TRBV6-5|TRBJ2-3|.
TGTGCCAGCAGTTACTCGTTATCCAGCACAGATACGCAGTATTTT
CASSYSLSSTDTQYF
>.|TRBV18|TRBJ2-4|TRBD1
TGTGCCAGCTCTTCTGGACAGGGAAGAGCCAAAAACATTCAGTACTTC
CASSSGQGRAKNIQYF
>.|TRBV6-2/TRBV6-3|TRBJ2-7|.
TGTGCCAGCAGATATGACAGCCTCTTACCTAACGAGCAGTACTTC
CASRYDSLLPNEQYF
>.|TRBV9|TRBJ1-1|.
TGTGCCAGCAGCGTAGATCCCATCGAGGGGGTGGTCACTGAAGCTTTCTTT
CASSVDPIEGVVTEAFF
>few|TRBV12-3/TRBV12-4|TRBJ1-1|.
TGTGCCAGCAGCCCTTCCCTTGCGGAAGCTTTCTTT
CASSPSLAEAFF
>few|TRBV6-5|TRBJ2-1|TRBD1
TGTGCCAGCAGTTACACGGACAGGGGGCGGAATGAGCAGTTCTTC
CASSYTDRGRNEQFF
>.|TRBV12-5|TRBJ2-3|TRBD1
TGTGCTAGTGGCCATGGCGAGGGGGCCGGCGCAGATACGCAGTATTTT
CASGHGEGAGADTQYF
>.|TRBV15|TRBJ1-1|.
TGTGCCACCAGCAGAGGTGAACCTGGCGCTTTCTTT
CATSRGEPGAFF
>.|TRBV20-1|TRBJ1-1|.
TGCAGTGCTAGGGATGTGAACACTGAAGCTTTCTTT
CSARDVNTEAFF
>.|TRBV24-1|TRBJ2-1|TRBD2
TGTGCCACCAGAAGAGCGGGAGGGTTCTACAATGAGCAGTTCTTC
CATRRAGGFYNEQFF
>few|TRBV30|TRBJ1-1|TRBD1
TGTGCCTGGACCCGGGACAGGGGTGCTCAACGGGGCACTGAAGCTTTCTTT
CAWTRDRGAQRGTEAFF